This T cell receptor (beta chain) stems from a study of T-cell reconstitution after alpha-beta-depleted transplantation in children. Trimming took 4 bases from V and 0 from J, leaving 11 bases between them. Germline loops: CDR1 SGHRS, CDR2 YFSETQ. CDR3 size: 16 residues. Construction of the TCRbeta library involved unique molecular identifiers. MiXCR was run by TCRdb on the PCR reads, yielding one entry per CDR3 protein. The sample yields 450,000 to 600,000 distinct CDR3 sequences, approximately 20% seen once. This clonotype was sampled from a human donor who donated a stem cell graft to a child with acute lymphoblastic leukemia. The sample in question was PBMCs from the stem cell graft donor, obtained from the stem cell graft. The rearrangement uses TRBV5-1 and TRBJ2-6; D is perhaps TRBD1 or TRBD2 (5 bases each). For the CDR3, the DNA is TGCGCCAGCAGCCAGGGACGGAGCTCTGGGGCCAACGTCCTGACTTTC. As protein: CASSQGRSSGANVLTF. The full variable domain, with the rest looked up from reference TRBV5-1 and TRBJ2-6, is KAGVTQTPRYLIKTRGQQVTLSCSPISGHRSVSWYQQTPGQGLQFLFEYFSETQRNKGNFPGRFSGRQFSNSRSEMNVSTLELGDSALYLCASSQGRSSGANVLTFGAGSRLTVL.